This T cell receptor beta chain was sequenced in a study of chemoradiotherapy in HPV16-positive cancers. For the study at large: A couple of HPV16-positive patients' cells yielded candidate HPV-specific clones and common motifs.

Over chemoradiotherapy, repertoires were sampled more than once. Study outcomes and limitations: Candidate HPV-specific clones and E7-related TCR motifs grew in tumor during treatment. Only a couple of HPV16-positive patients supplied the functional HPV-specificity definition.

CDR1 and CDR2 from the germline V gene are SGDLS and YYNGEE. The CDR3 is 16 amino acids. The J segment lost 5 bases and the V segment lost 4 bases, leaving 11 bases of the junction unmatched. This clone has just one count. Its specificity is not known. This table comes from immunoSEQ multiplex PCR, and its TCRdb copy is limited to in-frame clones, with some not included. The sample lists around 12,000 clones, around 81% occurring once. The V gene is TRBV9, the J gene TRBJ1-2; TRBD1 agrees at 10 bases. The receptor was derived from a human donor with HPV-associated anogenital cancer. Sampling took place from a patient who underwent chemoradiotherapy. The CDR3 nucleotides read TGTGCCAGCAGCTCCAACCGGGACAGGGGTGATTATGGCTACACCTTC. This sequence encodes CASSSNRDRGDYGYTF.